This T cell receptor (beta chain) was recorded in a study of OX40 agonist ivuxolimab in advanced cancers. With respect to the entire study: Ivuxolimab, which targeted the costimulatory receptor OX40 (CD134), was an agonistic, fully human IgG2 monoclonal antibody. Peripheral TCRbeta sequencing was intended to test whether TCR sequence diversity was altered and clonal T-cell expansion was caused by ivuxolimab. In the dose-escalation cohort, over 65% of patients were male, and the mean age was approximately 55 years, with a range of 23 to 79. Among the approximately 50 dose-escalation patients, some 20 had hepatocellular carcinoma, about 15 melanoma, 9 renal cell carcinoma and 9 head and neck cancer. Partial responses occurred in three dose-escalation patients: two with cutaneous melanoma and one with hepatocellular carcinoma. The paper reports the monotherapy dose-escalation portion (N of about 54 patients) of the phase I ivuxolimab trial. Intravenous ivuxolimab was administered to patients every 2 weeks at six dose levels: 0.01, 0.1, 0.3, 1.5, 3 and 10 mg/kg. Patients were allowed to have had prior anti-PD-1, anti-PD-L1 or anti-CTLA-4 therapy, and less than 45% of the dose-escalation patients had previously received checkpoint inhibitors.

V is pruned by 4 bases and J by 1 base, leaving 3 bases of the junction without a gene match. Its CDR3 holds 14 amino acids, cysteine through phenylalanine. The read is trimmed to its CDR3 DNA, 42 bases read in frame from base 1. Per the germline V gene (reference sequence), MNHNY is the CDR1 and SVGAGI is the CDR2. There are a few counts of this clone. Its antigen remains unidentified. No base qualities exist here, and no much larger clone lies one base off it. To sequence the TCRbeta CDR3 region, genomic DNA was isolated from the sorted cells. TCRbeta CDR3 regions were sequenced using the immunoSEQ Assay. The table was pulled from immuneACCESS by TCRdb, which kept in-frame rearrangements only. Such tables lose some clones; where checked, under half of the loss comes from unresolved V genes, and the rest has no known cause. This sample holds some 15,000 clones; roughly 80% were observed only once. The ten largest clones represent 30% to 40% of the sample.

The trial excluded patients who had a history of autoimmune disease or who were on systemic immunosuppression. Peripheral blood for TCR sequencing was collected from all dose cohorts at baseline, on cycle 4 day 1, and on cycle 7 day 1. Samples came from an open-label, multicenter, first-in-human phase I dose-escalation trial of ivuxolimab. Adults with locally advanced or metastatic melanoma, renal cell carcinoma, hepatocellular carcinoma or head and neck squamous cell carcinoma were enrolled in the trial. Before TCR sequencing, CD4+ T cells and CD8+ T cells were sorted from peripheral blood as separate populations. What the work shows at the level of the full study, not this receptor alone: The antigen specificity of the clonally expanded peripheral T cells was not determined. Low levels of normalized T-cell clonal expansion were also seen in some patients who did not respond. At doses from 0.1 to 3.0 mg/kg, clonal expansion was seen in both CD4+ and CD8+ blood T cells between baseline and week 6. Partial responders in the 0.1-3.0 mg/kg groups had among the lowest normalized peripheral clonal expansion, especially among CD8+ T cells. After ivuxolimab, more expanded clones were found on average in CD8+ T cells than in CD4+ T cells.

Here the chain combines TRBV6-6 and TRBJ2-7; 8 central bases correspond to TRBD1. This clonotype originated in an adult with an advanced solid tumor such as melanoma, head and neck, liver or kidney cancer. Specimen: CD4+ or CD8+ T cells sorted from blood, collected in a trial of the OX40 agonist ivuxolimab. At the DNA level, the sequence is TGTGCCAGCAGTTGGGGGACAGGTTCCTACGAGCAGTACTTC. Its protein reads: CASSWGTGSYEQYF.